This entry lists 15 T cell receptor beta chains sequenced from one sample in a study of cytomegalovirus exposure and HLA in healthy donors. PCR involved 60 Vbeta and 13 Jbeta primers. Profiling relied on immunoSEQ multiplex PCR, and the TCRdb table lists in-frame clones only, not all of them. The repertoire holds 75,000 or so clones, with 65% to 70% as singletons. Sample: PBMCs. These receptor sequences come from a man aged 35 to 55 in good health and CMV-seropositive.

This rearrangement joins TRBV6-1 to TRBJ2-1; D is possibly TRBD1 (6 bases). The CDR3 spans 15 residues. CDR1 is MNHNS, CDR2 SASEGT, per germline. The V end lost 7 bases, the J end lost 4 bases, and 17 bases lay between the germline ends. The CDR3 sequence is CASTPWQGLYNEQFF. The CDR3 DNA reads TGTGCCAGCACCCCGTGGCAGGGGTTGTACAATGAGCAGTTCTTC.

The chain joins TRBV5-1 to TRBJ2-3; perhaps TRBD2 as D (6 bases). This CDR3 comprises 14 residues. Looked up from germline, CDR1 is SGHRS and CDR2 is YFSETQ. Trimming took off 4 bases at V and 6 bases at J, with 15 bases between the two ends. The CDR3 protein is CASSGLGGSDTQYF. The CDR3 DNA sequence: TGCGCCAGCAGCGGACTGGGGGGTAGTGATACGCAGTATTTT.

V and J are TRBV6-6 and TRBJ2-7; D call uncertain. The germline V and J ends were trimmed by 7 bases and 0 bases, with 7 bases remaining between them. The CDR3 is 12 amino acids. Looked up from germline, CDR1 is MNHNY and CDR2 is SVGAGI (reference sequence). CDR3 loop: CASTGSSYEQYF. The DNA of the CDR3 is TGTGCCAGCACAGGTAGCTCCTACGAGCAGTACTTC.

The genes are TRBV30 and TRBJ2-3; maybe TRBD1 (6 bases). Looked up from germline, CDR1 is GTSNPN and CDR2 is SVGIG (reference sequence). The CDR3 extends over 16 amino acids. V was clipped by 1 base and J by 0 bases, with 14 bases between them. CDR3 protein: CAWSAKQGISTDTQYF. As DNA, the CDR3 is TGTGCCTGGAGTGCTAAACAGGGTATTAGCACAGATACGCAGTATTTT.

The gene calls are TRBV9 and TRBJ1-1; 7 nucleotides agree with TRBD1. The CDR3 is 15 residues long. Unmatched junction bases numbered 5, after V lost 0 bases and J lost 3 bases. CDR1 and CDR2 from the germline V gene are SGDLS and YYNGEE. The CDR3 nucleotides are TGTGCCAGCAGCGTAGCTGAGGGGGCTGACACTGAAGCTTTCTTT. Translation: CASSVAEGADTEAFF.

As DNA, the CDR3 is TGCGCCAGCAGCCAAGATAGCGGTTTTAATGAAAAACTGTTTTTT. It is translated as CASSQDSGFNEKLFF. The chain links TRBV4-1 to TRBJ1-4; D is unresolved. The CDR3 runs to 15 residues. The V gene lost 0 bases and the J gene lost 4 bases, with 9 bases spanning the gap. Germline lookup yields CDR1 MGHRA and CDR2 YSYEKL.

This chain connects TRBV11-2 to TRBJ2-7; TRBD2 matches at 8 bases. Germline V gives CDR1 SGHAT, CDR2 FQNNGV. This CDR3 has 14 residues. With 6 bases clipped from V and 2 bases from J, the junction kept 6 bases outside the gene matches. The CDR3 loop is CASRPAGAPYEQYF. The CDR3 DNA is TGTGCCAGCAGGCCAGCGGGGGCTCCCTACGAGCAGTACTTC.

The DNA for the CDR3 is TGCGCCAGCAGCCCTGGCGCAGGCTATAATTCACCCCTCCACTTT. Its protein is CASSPGAGYNSPLHF. V gene TRBV5-1 combines with J gene TRBJ1-6, with unresolved D. The CDR3 is 15 amino acids. Germline V CDR1 and CDR2: SGHRS, YFSETQ. The V gene lost 4 bases and the J gene lost 3 bases, with 11 bases spanning the gap.

This clone has just a few counts. The chain links TRBV5-1 to TRBJ2-2, with D perhaps TRBD2 (6 bases). The length of the CDR3 is 15 residues. Trimming pared 5 bases from V and 0 bases from J, leaving 11 bases between. Germline-derived CDR1 and CDR2 are SGHRS and YFSETQ. CDR3 region: CASRGGTANTGELFF. In nucleotides, the CDR3 is TGCGCCAGCAGGGGGGGAACCGCGAACACCGGGGAGCTGTTTTTT. Drawing the rest from reference TRBV5-1 and TRBJ2-2, the complete variable domain is KAGVTQTPRYLIKTRGQQVTLSCSPISGHRSVSWYQQTPGQGLQFLFEYFSETQRNKGNFPGRFSGRQFSNSRSEMNVSTLELGDSALYLCASRGGTANTGELFFGEGSRLTVL.

The V call is TRBV7-9, the J call TRBJ2-1; no clear D. V lost 5 bases and J lost 13, with 21 bases in between. Looked up from germline, CDR1 is SEHNR and CDR2 is FQNEAQ (reference sequence). The CDR3 is 14 amino acids. The CDR3, as DNA: TGTGCCAGCAGCCCCTCGGGTACATCAATGAAACAGTTCTTC. Its translation is CASSPSGTSMKQFF.

The chain recombines TRBV5-4 with TRBJ1-2, with D tentatively TRBD1 (5 bases). The V gene's germline CDR1 is SGHNT and CDR2 YYREEE (reference sequence). The length of the CDR3 is 14 residues. The V gene lost 0 bases and the J gene lost 2 bases, with 8 bases spanning the gap. The CDR3 region is CASSLEPGNYGYTF. The DNA for the CDR3 is TGTGCCAGCAGCTTGGAGCCAGGGAACTATGGCTACACCTTC.

The CDR3 sequence: CATKGGRSNQPQHF. As DNA, the CDR3 is TGTGCCACCAAGGGAGGTAGGAGCAATCAGCCCCAGCATTTT. The chain is built from TRBV15 and TRBJ1-5, with D unresolved. Germline CDR1 LNHNV, CDR2 YYDKDF (reference sequence). CDR3 length: 14 amino acids. The V end lost 7 bases, the J end lost 1 base, and 11 bases lay between the germline ends. The variable domain in full, completed from reference TRBV15 and TRBJ1-5, reads DAMVIQNPRYQVTQFGKPVTLSCSQTLNHNVMYWYQQKSSQAPKLLFHYYDKDFNNEADTPDNFQSRRPNTSFCFLDIRSPGLGDTAMYLCATKGGRSNQPQHFGDGTRLSIL.

The chain is built from TRBV12-5 and TRBJ2-1; 10 bases are a match to TRBD2. The CDR3 covers 17 residues. Per germline, CDR1 LGHNT and CDR2 FRNRAP. V lost 1 base, J lost 7 bases, and 10 bases stayed unmatched. The CDR3 loop is CASGLGGGSGGINEQFF. The CDR3 region has the DNA TGTGCTAGTGGTTTGGGGGGCGGTAGCGGGGGGATTAATGAGCAGTTCTTC.

This chain uses TRBV7-3 with TRBJ2-7, with D perhaps matching TRBD2 (6 bases). V lost 3 bases, J lost 6 bases, and 12 bases lay in between. The V gene's germline CDR1 is SGHTA and CDR2 FQGTGA. The CDR3 sequence is 13 residues long. CDR3 region: CASSLYGGLEQYF. CDR3 nucleotide sequence: TGTGCCAGCAGCTTGTACGGGGGACTCGAGCAGTACTTC.

The rearrangement joins TRBV4-3 to TRBJ1-6; no definite D call. This CDR3 has 18 amino acids. V was pared by 0 bases and J by 4 bases, with 16 bases between. Per the germline V gene, CDR1 is LGHNA and CDR2 is YSLEER. Here the CDR3 reads CASSQEFRRGSYNSPLHF. For the CDR3, the DNA is TGCGCCAGCAGCCAAGAGTTCCGCCGGGGTTCGTATAATTCACCCCTCCACTTT.